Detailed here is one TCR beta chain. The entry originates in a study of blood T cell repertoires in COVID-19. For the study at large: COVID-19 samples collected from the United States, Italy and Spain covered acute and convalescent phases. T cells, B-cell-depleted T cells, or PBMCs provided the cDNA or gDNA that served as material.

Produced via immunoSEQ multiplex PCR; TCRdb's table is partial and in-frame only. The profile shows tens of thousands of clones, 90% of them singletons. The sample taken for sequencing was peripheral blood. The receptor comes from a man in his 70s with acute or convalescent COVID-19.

The CDR3 DNA sequence: TGTGCCAGCAGCTTAGAGTGGGACACGGCGGCCGAGCAGTACTTC. Translated: CASSLEWDTAAEQYF. This rearrangement joins TRBV7-9 to TRBJ2-7; TRBD1 might be the D (6 bases). There are 15 residues in the CDR3. V was trimmed by 1 base and J by 6 bases, leaving 16 bases between them. Germline loops: CDR1 SEHNR, CDR2 FQNEAQ (reference sequence).